This TCR beta chain was sequenced for a study of T cells in Graves' hyperthyroidism and ophthalmopathy. Recently diagnosed hyperthyroidism of less than 2 months' duration affected patients aged 18 to 65. Study observations and caveats: By a 13 V-J model, ophthalmopathy was set apart from stable hyperthyroidism.

At least ten counts were recorded for this clonotype. What it binds is not known. Using RNA transcripts as the source, TCR beta CDR3 regions were amplified. HTBI primers drove first-round RT-PCR of the TCR CDR3. TCRdb used MiXCR to reprocess the multiplex PCR reads, holding one entry per CDR3 protein. The data contain about 700,000 distinct CDR3 sequences, 14% of them seen just once; the ten biggest clones take up 9.5% to 13%. The V gene's germline CDR1 is PRHDT and CDR2 FYEKMQ (reference sequence). Trimming removed 4 bases from V and 8 bases from J; junction bases left unmatched: 8. The CDR3 runs to 14 residues.

This TCR was recovered from a woman younger than 35 with Graves' hyperthyroidism. Sequencing used blood. The chain recombines TRBV13 with TRBJ2-1; 7 nucleotides align to TRBD2. The CDR3 region has the DNA TGTGCCAGCAGCTCCCTTCTCGCGGGAGATGAGCAGTTCTTC. Translated: CASSSLLAGDEQFF.